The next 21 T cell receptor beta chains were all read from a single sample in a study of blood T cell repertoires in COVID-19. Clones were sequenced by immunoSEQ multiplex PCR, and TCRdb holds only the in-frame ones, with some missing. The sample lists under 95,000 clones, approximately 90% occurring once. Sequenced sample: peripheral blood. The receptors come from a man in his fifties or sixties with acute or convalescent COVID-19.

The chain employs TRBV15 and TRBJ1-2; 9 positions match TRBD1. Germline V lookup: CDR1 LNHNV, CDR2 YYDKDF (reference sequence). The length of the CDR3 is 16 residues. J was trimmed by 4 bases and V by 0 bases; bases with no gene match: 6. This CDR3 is CATSRDPGQGFYGYTF. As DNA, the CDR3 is TGTGCCACCAGCAGAGATCCGGGACAGGGTTTCTATGGCTACACCTTC.

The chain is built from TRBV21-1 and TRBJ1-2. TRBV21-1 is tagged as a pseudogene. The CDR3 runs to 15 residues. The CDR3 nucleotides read TGTGCCAGCAGCAAAGCGCAGAGACTAGATTGTGGCTACACCTTC. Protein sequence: CASSKAQRLDCGYTF.

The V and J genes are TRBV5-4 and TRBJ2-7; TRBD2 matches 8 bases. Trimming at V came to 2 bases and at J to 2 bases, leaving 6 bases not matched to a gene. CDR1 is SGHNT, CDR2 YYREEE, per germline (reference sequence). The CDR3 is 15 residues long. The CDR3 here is CASSFDAGGTYEQYF. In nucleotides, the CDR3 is TGTGCCAGCAGCTTTGACGCGGGGGGTACCTACGAGCAGTACTTC. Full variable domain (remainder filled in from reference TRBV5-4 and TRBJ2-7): ETGVTQSPTHLIKTRGQQVTLRCSSQSGHNTVSWYQQALGQGPQFIFQYYREEENGRGNFPPRFSGLQFPNYSSELNVNALELDDSALYLCASSFDAGGTYEQYFGPGTRLTVT.

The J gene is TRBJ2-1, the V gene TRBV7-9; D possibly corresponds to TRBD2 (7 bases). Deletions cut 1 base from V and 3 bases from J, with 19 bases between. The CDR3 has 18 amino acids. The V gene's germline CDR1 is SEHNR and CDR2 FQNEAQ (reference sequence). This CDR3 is CASSLDLTGGPYYNEQFF. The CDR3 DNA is TGTGCCAGCAGCTTAGACCTAACCGGGGGGCCGTACTACAATGAGCAGTTCTTC.

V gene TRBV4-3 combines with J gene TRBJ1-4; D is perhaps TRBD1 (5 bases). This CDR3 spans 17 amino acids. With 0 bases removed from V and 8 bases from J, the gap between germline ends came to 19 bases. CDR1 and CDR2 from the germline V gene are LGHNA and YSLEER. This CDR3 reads CASSQDLGGGSGEKLFF. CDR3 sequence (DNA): TGCGCCAGCAGCCAAGATCTCGGCGGGGGGTCGGGGGAAAAACTGTTTTTT.

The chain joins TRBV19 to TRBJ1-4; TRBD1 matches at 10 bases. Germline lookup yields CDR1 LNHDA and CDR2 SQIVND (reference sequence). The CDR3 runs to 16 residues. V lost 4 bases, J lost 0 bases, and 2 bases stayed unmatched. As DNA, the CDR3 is TGTGCCAGTAGTAGTGGGACAGGGGCAACTAATGAAAAACTGTTTTTT. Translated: CASSSGTGATNEKLFF.

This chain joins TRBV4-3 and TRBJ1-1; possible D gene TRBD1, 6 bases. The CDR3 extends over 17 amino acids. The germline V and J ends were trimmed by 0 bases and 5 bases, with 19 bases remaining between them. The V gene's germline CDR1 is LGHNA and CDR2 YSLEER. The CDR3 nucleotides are TGCGCCAGCAGCCAAGATGGACCAGGGGCATGGGTAACTGAAGCTTTCTTT. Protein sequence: CASSQDGPGAWVTEAFF.

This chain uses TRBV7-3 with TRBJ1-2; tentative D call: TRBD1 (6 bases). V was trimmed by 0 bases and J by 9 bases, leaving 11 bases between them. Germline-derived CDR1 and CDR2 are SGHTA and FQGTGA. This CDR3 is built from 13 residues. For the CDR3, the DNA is TGTGCCAGCAGCTTAACTATACAGGGAAGCTACACCTTC. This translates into CASSLTIQGSYTF.

The CDR3 DNA reads as TGTGCCAGGAGACGGACAGGCCGAATCGGCACAGATACGCAGTATTTT. Translated: CARRRTGRIGTDTQYF. The chain carries TRBV5-4 and TRBJ2-3; 7 nucleotides agree with TRBD1. V dropped 8 bases and J dropped 1; count of bases not matched to a gene: 13. This CDR3 comprises 16 residues. Germline CDR1 and CDR2: SGHNT and YYREEE (reference sequence).

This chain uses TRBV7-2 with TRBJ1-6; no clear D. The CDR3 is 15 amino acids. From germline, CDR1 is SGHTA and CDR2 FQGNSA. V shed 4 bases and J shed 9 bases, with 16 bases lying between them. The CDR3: CASSYVEGTASPLHF. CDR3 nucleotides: TGTGCCAGCAGCTATGTTGAGGGAACGGCTTCACCCCTCCACTTT.

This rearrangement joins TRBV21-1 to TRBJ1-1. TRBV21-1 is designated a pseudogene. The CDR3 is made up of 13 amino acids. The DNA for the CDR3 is TGTGCCAGCCTGTGGGAGACAAACACTGAAGCTTTCTTT. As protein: CASLWETNTEAFF.

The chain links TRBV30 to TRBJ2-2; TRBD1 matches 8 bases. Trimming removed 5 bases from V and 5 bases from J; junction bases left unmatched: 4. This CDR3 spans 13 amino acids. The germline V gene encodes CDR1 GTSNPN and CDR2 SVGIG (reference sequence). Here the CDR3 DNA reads TGTGCCTGGGGACAGGGCCCTACCGGGGAGCTGTTTTTT. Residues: CAWGQGPTGELFF.

CDR3 sequence reads: CASSQDFSGGFYGYTF. CDR3 nucleotides: TGTGCCAGCAGCCAAGATTTTAGCGGGGGTTTCTATGGCTACACCTTC. The genes are TRBV4-2 and TRBJ1-2, with D tentatively TRBD1 (5 bases). The CDR3 runs to 16 residues. The germline V and J ends were trimmed by 0 bases and 4 bases, with 15 bases remaining between them. Germline values: CDR1 LGHNA, CDR2 YNFKEQ.

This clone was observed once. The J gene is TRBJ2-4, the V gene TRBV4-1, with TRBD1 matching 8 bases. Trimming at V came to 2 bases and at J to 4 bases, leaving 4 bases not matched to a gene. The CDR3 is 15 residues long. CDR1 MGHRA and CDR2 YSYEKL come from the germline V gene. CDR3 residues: CASSQPGTGKNIQYF. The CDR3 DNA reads TGCGCCAGCAGCCAACCGGGGACAGGTAAAAACATTCAGTACTTC.

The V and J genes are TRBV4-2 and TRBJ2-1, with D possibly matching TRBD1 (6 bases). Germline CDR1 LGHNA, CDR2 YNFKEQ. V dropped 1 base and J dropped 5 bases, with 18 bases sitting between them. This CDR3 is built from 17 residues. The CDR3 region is CASSQVGQPFPNNEQFF. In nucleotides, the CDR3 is TGTGCCAGCAGCCAAGTTGGACAGCCCTTTCCGAACAATGAGCAGTTCTTC.

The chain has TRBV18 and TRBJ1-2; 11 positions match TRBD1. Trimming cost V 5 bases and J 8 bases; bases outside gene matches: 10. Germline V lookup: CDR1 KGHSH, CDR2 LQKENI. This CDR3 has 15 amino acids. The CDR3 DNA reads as TGTGCCAGCTCAACCAACGGGGACAGGGGGGACGGCTACACCTTC. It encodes CASSTNGDRGDGYTF.

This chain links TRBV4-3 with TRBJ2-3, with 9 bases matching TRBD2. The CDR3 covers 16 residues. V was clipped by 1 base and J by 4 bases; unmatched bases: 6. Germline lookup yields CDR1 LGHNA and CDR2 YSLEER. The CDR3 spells CASSQVAGGPADTQYF. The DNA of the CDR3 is TGCGCCAGCAGCCAAGTGGCGGGGGGGCCAGCAGATACGCAGTATTTT.

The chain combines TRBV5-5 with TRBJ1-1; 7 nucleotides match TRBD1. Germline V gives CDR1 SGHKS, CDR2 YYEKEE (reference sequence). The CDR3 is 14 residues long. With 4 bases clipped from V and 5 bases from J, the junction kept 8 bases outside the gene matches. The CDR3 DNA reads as TGTGCCAGCAGCATCGGGACAGTCGGGACTGAAGCTTTCTTT. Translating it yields CASSIGTVGTEAFF. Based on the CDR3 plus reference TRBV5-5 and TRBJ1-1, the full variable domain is DAGVTQSPTHLIKTRGQQVTLRCSPISGHKSVSWYQQVLGQGPQFIFQYYEKEERGRGNFPDRFSARQFPNYSSELNVNALLLGDSALYLCASSIGTVGTEAFFGQGTRLTVV.

This CDR3 reads CASSFPGPGRTGELFF. Here the CDR3 DNA reads TGTGCCAGCAGCTTCCCGGGACCGGGGAGGACCGGGGAGCTGTTTTTT. This rearrangement joins TRBV5-4 to TRBJ2-2; TRBD2 is a possible D gene (6 bases). The germline CDR1 and CDR2 sequences are SGHNT and YYREEE (reference sequence). Trimming removed 2 bases from V and 5 bases from J, with 16 bases in between. The CDR3 totals 16 residues. The whole variable domain, remainder taken from reference TRBV5-4 and TRBJ2-2, is ETGVTQSPTHLIKTRGQQVTLRCSSQSGHNTVSWYQQALGQGPQFIFQYYREEENGRGNFPPRFSGLQFPNYSSELNVNALELDDSALYLCASSFPGPGRTGELFFGEGSRLTVL.

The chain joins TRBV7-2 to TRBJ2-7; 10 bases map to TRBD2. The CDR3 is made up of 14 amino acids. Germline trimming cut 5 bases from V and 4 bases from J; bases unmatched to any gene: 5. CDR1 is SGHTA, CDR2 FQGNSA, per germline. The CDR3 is CASSPYSGGYEQYF. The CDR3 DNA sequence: TGTGCCAGCAGCCCATATAGCGGGGGGTACGAGCAGTACTTC.

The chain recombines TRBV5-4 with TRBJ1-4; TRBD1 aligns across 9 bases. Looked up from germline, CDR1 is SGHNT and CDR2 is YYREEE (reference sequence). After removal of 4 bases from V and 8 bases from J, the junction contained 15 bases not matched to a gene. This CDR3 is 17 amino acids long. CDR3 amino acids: CASSNSGTGHHREKLFF. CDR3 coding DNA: TGTGCCAGCAGCAACTCCGGGACAGGGCATCATAGAGAAAAACTGTTTTTT. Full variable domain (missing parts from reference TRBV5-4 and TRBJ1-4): ETGVTQSPTHLIKTRGQQVTLRCSSQSGHNTVSWYQQALGQGPQFIFQYYREEENGRGNFPPRFSGLQFPNYSSELNVNALELDDSALYLCASSNSGTGHHREKLFFGSGTQLSVL.